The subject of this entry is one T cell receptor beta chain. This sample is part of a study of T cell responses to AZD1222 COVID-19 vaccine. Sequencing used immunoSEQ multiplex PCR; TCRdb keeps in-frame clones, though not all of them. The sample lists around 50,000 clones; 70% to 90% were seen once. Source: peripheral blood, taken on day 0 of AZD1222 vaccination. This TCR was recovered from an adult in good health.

The CDR3 region has the DNA TGTGCCAGCAGCTCGAATAGCGGGAGTTCGGAGACCCAGTACTTC. This encodes CASSSNSGSSETQYF. V usage is TRBV11-2 and J usage is TRBJ2-5; 9 bases are a match to TRBD2. The V segment lost 4 bases and the J segment 5 bases; nucleotides outside the gene matches: 8. The germline gives CDR1 SGHAT, CDR2 FQNNGV. The CDR3 is 15 residues long.